A selection of T cell receptor beta chains follows, all from one sample in a study of T cells in localized non-small cell lung cancer. TCRdb's table, derived via immunoSEQ multiplex PCR, lists solely in-frame clones and lacks some. The sample includes some 50,000 clones, around 80% of them seen just once. Sequenced here: peripheral blood mononuclear cells, sampled before any cancer treatment. The receptor set was obtained from a man aged 40 to 75 with stage III lung adenocarcinoma. CDR3s include the opening cysteine and the closing phenylalanine or tryptophan. Each record gives: D gene, clone size, V gene, J gene, CDR3 protein, CDR3 DNA. D genes are given only for firm matches. Not all rows give a size; the values are once, few, many and, for expanded clones, a class.

>TRBD1|once|TRBV30|TRBJ1-2
CAPHRTGNYGYTF
TGTGCCCCGCACCGGACAGGAAACTATGGCTACACCTTC
>TRBD1|NA|TRBV6-6|TRBJ1-5
CASTGTGSFQPQHF
TGTGCCAGCACCGGGACAGGGTCCTTTCAGCCCCAGCATTTT
>NA|NA|TRBV5-6|TRBJ1-1
CASSSPGLYTEAFF
TGTGCCAGCAGCTCCCCAGGGTTGTACACTGAAGCTTTCTTT
>NA|NA|TRBV19|TRBJ2-5
CASRSQGETQYF
TGTGCCAGTAGGAGCCAAGGGGAGACCCAGTACTTC
>NA|NA|TRBV9|TRBJ2-1
CASSVVAGGPNEQFF
TGTGCCAGCAGCGTAGTCGCGGGCGGGCCGAATGAGCAGTTCTTC
>NA|NA|TRBV27|TRBJ1-4
CASSLQGAFEKLFF
TGTGCCAGCAGTCTACAGGGAGCCTTTGAAAAACTGTTTTTT
>NA|NA|TRBV18|TRBJ2-1
CASSRSVLASYNEQFF
TGTGCCAGCTCACGGTCCGTACTTGCCTCCTACAATGAGCAGTTCTTC
>NA|NA|TRBV2|TRBJ2-5
CASRGDLGYQETQYF
TGTGCCAGCAGAGGAGACCTAGGGTACCAAGAGACCCAGTACTTC
>NA|NA|TRBV29-1|TRBJ2-1
CSVPPRGGYNEQFF
TGCAGCGTGCCCCCCAGAGGTGGGTACAATGAGCAGTTCTTC
>TRBD2|NA|TRBV2|TRBJ2-1
CASSGASGPHGEQFF
TGTGCCAGCAGTGGGGCTAGCGGGCCGCATGGTGAGCAGTTCTTC
>NA|once|TRBV28|TRBJ1-2
CASIWGGGDGYTF
TGTGCCAGCATTTGGGGGGGAGGGGATGGCTACACCTTC
>NA|once|TRBV7-2|TRBJ1-5
CASSLQGSNQPQHF
TGTGCCAGCAGCTTACAGGGAAGCAATCAGCCCCAGCATTTT
>TRBD2|NA|TRBV15|TRBJ2-3
CATKSGRDDTQYF
TGTGCCACCAAAAGCGGGAGGGACGATACGCAGTATTTT
>NA|NA|TRBV2|TRBJ1-2
CASSESGYTF
TGTGCCAGCAGTGAAAGTGGCTACACCTTC
>NA|NA|TRBV9|TRBJ1-5
CASSAGPTQPQHF
TGTGCCAGCAGCGCTGGTCCCACTCAGCCCCAGCATTTT
>NA|NA|TRBV5-1|TRBJ2-2
CASSFLLQGGANTGELFF
TGCGCCAGCAGCTTCTTATTACAGGGAGGCGCGAACACCGGGGAGCTGTTTTTT
>NA|once|TRBV7-3|TRBJ1-2
CASSSTDNYGYTF
TGTGCCAGCAGTTCGACAGATAACTATGGCTACACCTTC
>NA|once|TRBV7-3|TRBJ2-1
CASSFPSGEQFF
TGTGCCAGCAGCTTCCCTAGTGGTGAGCAGTTCTTC
>NA|NA|TRBV4-2|TRBJ2-7
CASSQDRDGSYEQYF
TGTGCCAGCAGCCAAGACCGGGACGGATCCTACGAGCAGTACTTC
>NA|NA|TRBV7-9|TRBJ1-4
CASSPGLSANEKLFF
TGTGCCAGCAGTCCCGGACTCTCGGCTAATGAAAAACTGTTTTTT
>NA|NA|TRBV19|TRBJ2-1
CASSIADGDEQFF
TGTGCCAGTAGTATAGCGGATGGGGATGAGCAGTTCTTC
>NA|NA|TRBV5-4|TRBJ1-2
CASSLGQWGYTF
TGTGCCAGCAGCTTAGGCCAGTGGGGCTACACCTTC
>TRBD2|once|TRBV27|TRBJ2-5
CASSLVLAGGPSETQYF
TGTGCCAGCAGTTTAGTCCTAGCGGGAGGGCCATCGGAGACCCAGTACTTC
>NA|NA|TRBV14|TRBJ2-3
CASSLHGTVADTQYF
TGTGCCAGCAGCCTGCACGGGACGGTGGCGGATACGCAGTATTTT
>NA|NA|TRBV10-3|TRBJ2-7
CATAGADYEQYF
TGTGCCACCGCTGGGGCTGACTACGAGCAGTACTTC
>NA|NA|TRBV18|TRBJ2-1
CASSPRLDEQFF
TGTGCCAGCTCACCACGATTGGATGAGCAGTTCTTC
>TRBD1|NA|TRBV30|TRBJ1-1
CAWSVGGETEAFF
TGTGCCTGGAGTGTAGGGGGCGAAACTGAAGCTTTCTTT
>NA|NA|TRBV5-6|TRBJ2-5
CASSLRTTPGETQYF
TGTGCCAGCAGCTTGAGGACAACTCCGGGGGAGACCCAGTACTTC
>TRBD1|NA|TRBV9|TRBJ2-1
CASSGSGQGGHNEQFF
TGTGCCAGCAGCGGCTCGGGACAGGGCGGCCACAATGAGCAGTTCTTC
>NA|NA|TRBV9|TRBJ2-5
CASSVQGLGETQYF
TGTGCCAGCAGCGTTCAGGGGTTGGGAGAGACCCAGTACTTC
>NA|once|TRBV19|TRBJ1-5
CASSILGREDQPQHF
TGTGCCAGTAGTATTTTGGGACGAGAGGATCAGCCCCAGCATTTT
>NA|NA|TRBV7-6|TRBJ1-1
CASSLDTGQNTEAFF
TGTGCCAGCAGCCTCGACACCGGACAGAACACTGAAGCTTTCTTT
>TRBD1|NA|TRBV29-1|TRBJ2-2
CSARRDRGTGELFF
TGCAGCGCGCGCCGGGACAGGGGGACCGGGGAGCTGTTTTTT
>NA|NA|TRBV4-3|TRBJ2-7
CASSQEAGITFYEQYF
TGCGCCAGCAGCCAAGAGGCAGGGATAACCTTCTACGAGCAGTACTTC
>NA|NA|TRBV19|TRBJ1-1
CASNPRENTEAFF
TGTGCCAGTAACCCCAGGGAGAACACTGAAGCTTTCTTT
>NA|once|TRBV7-2|TRBJ2-7
CASSPPSYEQYF
TGTGCCAGCAGCCCCCCCTCCTACGAGCAGTACTTC
>NA|few|TRBV11-2|TRBJ2-3
CASSSGRGEADTQYF
TGTGCCAGCAGCTCAGGACGGGGCGAGGCAGATACGCAGTATTTT
>TRBD1|NA|TRBV5-5|TRBJ1-1
CASSPGTVSNTEAFF
TGTGCCAGCAGCCCCGGGACAGTATCGAACACTGAAGCTTTCTTT
>NA|NA|TRBV18|TRBJ1-1
CASSPQPRAMNTEAFF
TGTGCCAGCTCACCACAACCCAGGGCCATGAACACTGAAGCTTTCTTT
>NA|NA|TRBV30|TRBJ2-2
CAAALATCTGELFF
TGTGCCGCTGCTCTGGCTACTTGCACCGGGGAGCTGTTTTTT
>NA|NA|TRBV7-6|TRBJ1-4
CASSLSLGEKLFF
TGTGCCAGCAGCTTAAGTTTAGGTGAAAAACTGTTTTTT
>TRBD1|NA|TRBV7-6|TRBJ1-1
CASSRETGPGTEAFF
TGTGCCAGCAGCCGGGAGACAGGGCCGGGGACTGAAGCTTTCTTT
>NA|NA|TRBV21-1|TRBJ2-7
CASSKRGDRSYEQYF
TGTGCCAGCAGCAAACGGGGGGACAGGTCCTATGAGCAGTACTTC
>NA|NA|TRBV27|TRBJ2-6
CASSFSGFRSGANVLTF
TGTGCCAGCAGTTTTTCGGGGTTTCGCTCTGGGGCCAACGTCCTGACTTTC
>NA|NA|TRBV12-5|TRBJ1-1
CASVPSPSTALNTEAFF
TGTGCTAGTGTCCCATCCCCCTCGACGGCTTTGAACACTGAAGCTTTCTTT
>TRBD1|NA|TRBV7-9|TRBJ2-7
CASSSQTGLYPYEQYF
TGTGCCAGCAGCTCTCAGACAGGGTTGTACCCCTACGAGCAGTACTTC
>NA|NA|TRBV6-1|TRBJ2-7
CASSEWKQYEQYF
TGTGCCAGCAGTGAATGGAAGCAATACGAGCAGTACTTC
>NA|few|TRBV2|TRBJ1-1
CASTSNTEAFF
TGTGCCAGCACTTCGAACACTGAAGCTTTCTTT
>TRBD1|few|TRBV29-1|TRBJ1-1
CSVEVDRIMNTEAFF
TGCAGCGTTGAAGTGGACAGGATCATGAACACTGAAGCTTTCTTT